Listed below are T cell receptor beta chains from one sample, sequenced in a study of blood T cell repertoires in COVID-19. Assay used: immunoSEQ multiplex PCR; TCRdb lists only in-frame clones, some missing. The sample lists about 160,000 clones, about nine tenths occurring once. Sequenced input: peripheral blood. These receptors were collected from a woman aged 55-69 years who had recovered from COVID-19. Both conserved end residues are part of each CDR3. Each record gives: J gene, D gene, V gene, clone size, CDR3 protein, CDR3 DNA. The D gene is left open where the match is weak. Expanded clones get a size class; other rows say once, few or many, or leave the size out.

j_gene: TRBJ1-1; d_gene: TRBD1; v_gene: TRBV5-1; abundance: -; CDR3aa: CASSSDREAFF; CDR3nt: TGCGCCAGCAGCTCGGACAGGGAAGCTTTCTTT
j_gene: TRBJ2-2; d_gene: -; v_gene: TRBV19; abundance: -; CDR3aa: CASSRTSRPNTGELFF; CDR3nt: TGTGCCAGTAGTCGAACTAGCCGACCCAACACCGGGGAGCTGTTTTTT
j_gene: TRBJ2-7; d_gene: TRBD1; v_gene: TRBV28; abundance: -; CDR3aa: CASSVYRWGQESYEQYF; CDR3nt: TGTGCCAGCAGTGTTTACCGGTGGGGACAGGAGTCCTACGAGCAGTACTTC
j_gene: TRBJ1-4; d_gene: -; v_gene: TRBV19; abundance: -; CDR3aa: CASSNRDTGNEKLFF; CDR3nt: TGTGCCAGTAGTAACCGGGACACGGGCAATGAAAAACTGTTTTTT
j_gene: TRBJ2-3; d_gene: TRBD2; v_gene: TRBV27; abundance: -; CDR3aa: CASRLAGGTDTQYF; CDR3nt: TGTGCCAGCAGGTTAGCGGGGGGCACAGATACGCAGTATTTT
j_gene: TRBJ2-1; d_gene: -; v_gene: TRBV20-1; abundance: -; CDR3aa: CSASALVIDEQFF; CDR3nt: TGCAGTGCTAGTGCTCTAGTGATAGATGAGCAGTTCTTC
j_gene: TRBJ1-6; d_gene: -; v_gene: TRBV11-2; abundance: once; CDR3aa: CASSLPGTPPLHF; CDR3nt: TGTGCCAGCAGCTTACCCGGGACACCACCCCTCCACTTT
j_gene: TRBJ2-3; d_gene: -; v_gene: TRBV11-3; abundance: -; CDR3aa: CASSRPGGSTDTQYF; CDR3nt: TGTGCCAGCAGCCGCCCTGGAGGGAGCACAGATACGCAGTATTTT
j_gene: TRBJ1-1; d_gene: -; v_gene: TRBV7-3; abundance: -; CDR3aa: CASSRWANTEAFF; CDR3nt: TGTGCCAGCAGCCGGTGGGCCAACACTGAAGCTTTCTTT
j_gene: TRBJ1-4; d_gene: -; v_gene: TRBV6-5; abundance: -; CDR3aa: CASSYSVLPKKLFF; CDR3nt: TGTGCCAGCAGTTACAGCGTGCTCCCTAAAAAACTGTTTTTT
j_gene: TRBJ1-1; d_gene: TRBD1; v_gene: TRBV19; abundance: -; CDR3aa: CASSQDRGTEAFF; CDR3nt: TGTGCCAGTAGTCAAGACAGGGGCACTGAAGCTTTCTTT
j_gene: TRBJ1-4; d_gene: -; v_gene: TRBV2; abundance: -; CDR3aa: CASLTQGHYEKLFF; CDR3nt: TGTGCCAGCTTGACTCAGGGACACTATGAAAAACTGTTTTTT
j_gene: TRBJ2-7; d_gene: TRBD1; v_gene: TRBV6-5; abundance: -; CDR3aa: CASRSLDRGIHEQYF; CDR3nt: TGTGCCAGCAGATCACTTGACAGGGGCATCCACGAGCAGTACTTC
j_gene: TRBJ1-6; d_gene: TRBD1; v_gene: TRBV5-1; abundance: -; CDR3aa: CASSLEQGEGSPLHF; CDR3nt: TGCGCCAGCAGCTTGGAACAGGGGGAGGGTTCACCCCTCCACTTT
j_gene: TRBJ2-5; d_gene: TRBD1; v_gene: TRBV7-2; abundance: -; CDR3aa: CASSPDRGRTQYF; CDR3nt: TGTGCCAGCAGCCCGGACAGGGGTAGGACCCAGTACTTC
j_gene: TRBJ1-3; d_gene: -; v_gene: TRBV5-1; abundance: few; CDR3aa: CASSLAGYGNTIYF; CDR3nt: TGCGCCAGCAGCCTAGCAGGATACGGAAACACCATATATTTT
j_gene: TRBJ2-6; d_gene: -; v_gene: TRBV28; abundance: -; CDR3aa: CASSFSSSGANVLTF; CDR3nt: TGTGCCAGCAGTTTTTCGAGCTCTGGGGCCAACGTCCTGACTTTC
j_gene: TRBJ2-7; d_gene: TRBD2; v_gene: TRBV3-1/TRBV3-2; abundance: -; CDR3aa: CASSRSGEGYEQYF; CDR3nt: TGTGCCAGCAGCCGGTCGGGGGAGGGCTACGAGCAGTACTTC
j_gene: TRBJ2-2; d_gene: -; v_gene: TRBV11-2; abundance: once; CDR3aa: CASSPSERELFF; CDR3nt: TGTGCCAGCAGCCCTAGCGAGCGGGAGCTGTTTTTT
j_gene: TRBJ2-1; d_gene: -; v_gene: TRBV7-2; abundance: -; CDR3aa: CASSLDFFSYNEQFF; CDR3nt: TGTGCCAGCAGCTTAGACTTTTTTTCCTACAATGAGCAGTTCTTC
j_gene: TRBJ2-1; d_gene: TRBD2; v_gene: TRBV7-2; abundance: -; CDR3aa: CASSLVAGVDEQFF; CDR3nt: TGTGCCAGCAGCTTAGTGGCGGGGGTCGATGAGCAGTTCTTC
j_gene: TRBJ1-1; d_gene: TRBD1; v_gene: TRBV27; abundance: -; CDR3aa: CASSTDRRAFF; CDR3nt: TGTGCCAGCAGTACGGACAGGCGCGCTTTCTTT
j_gene: TRBJ2-7; d_gene: TRBD1; v_gene: TRBV28; abundance: -; CDR3aa: CASSSGQGAYEQYF; CDR3nt: TGTGCCAGCAGTTCCGGACAGGGGGCCTACGAGCAGTACTTC
j_gene: TRBJ2-1; d_gene: TRBD2; v_gene: TRBV10-3; abundance: -; CDR3aa: CAIRGGNVDEQFF; CDR3nt: TGTGCCATCAGGGGGGGGAACGTGGATGAGCAGTTCTTC
j_gene: TRBJ1-1; d_gene: -; v_gene: TRBV19; abundance: -; CDR3aa: CASTPGLNTEAFF; CDR3nt: TGTGCCAGTACCCCGGGTCTGAACACTGAAGCTTTCTTT
j_gene: TRBJ2-5; d_gene: TRBD1; v_gene: TRBV7-2; abundance: -; CDR3aa: CASSRNSGTGGGGETQYF; CDR3nt: TGTGCCAGCAGCCGTAATTCCGGGACAGGGGGGGGAGGGGAGACCCAGTACTTC
j_gene: TRBJ1-5; d_gene: TRBD1; v_gene: TRBV28; abundance: -; CDR3aa: CASSLPDRVGQPQHF; CDR3nt: TGTGCCAGCAGTTTACCCGACAGGGTGGGTCAGCCCCAGCATTTT
j_gene: TRBJ1-5; d_gene: -; v_gene: TRBV19; abundance: -; CDR3aa: CAERERQDNQPQHF; CDR3nt: TGTGCCGAGAGGGAAAGGCAAGACAATCAGCCCCAGCATTTT
j_gene: TRBJ2-5; d_gene: -; v_gene: TRBV3-1/TRBV3-2; abundance: -; CDR3aa: CASSQDLEWQETQYF; CDR3nt: TGTGCCAGCAGCCAAGATTTGGAGTGGCAAGAGACCCAGTACTTC
j_gene: TRBJ1-5; d_gene: -; v_gene: TRBV7-9; abundance: -; CDR3aa: CASSLDGNQPQHF; CDR3nt: TGTGCCAGCAGCTTAGACGGGAATCAGCCCCAGCATTTT
j_gene: TRBJ1-2; d_gene: -; v_gene: TRBV29-1; abundance: -; CDR3aa: CSVEGYRQSNYGYTF; CDR3nt: TGCAGCGTTGAAGGATATAGACAGTCTAACTATGGCTACACCTTC
j_gene: TRBJ2-3; d_gene: -; v_gene: TRBV6-1; abundance: -; CDR3aa: CASRQLSTDTQYF; CDR3nt: TGTGCCAGCAGACAGCTGAGCACAGATACGCAGTATTTT
j_gene: TRBJ1-6; d_gene: -; v_gene: TRBV5-1; abundance: -; CDR3aa: CASSLSGDNSPLHF; CDR3nt: TGCGCCAGCAGTCTATCAGGGGATAATTCACCCCTCCACTTT
j_gene: TRBJ2-7; d_gene: -; v_gene: TRBV2; abundance: -; CDR3aa: CASRSDSYEQYF; CDR3nt: TGTGCCAGCAGGAGCGACTCCTACGAGCAGTACTTC
j_gene: TRBJ2-7; d_gene: -; v_gene: TRBV28; abundance: -; CDR3aa: CASSLSQTYEQYF; CDR3nt: TGTGCCAGCAGTTTAAGTCAGACCTACGAGCAGTACTTC
j_gene: TRBJ2-5; d_gene: -; v_gene: TRBV7-3; abundance: -; CDR3aa: CASSLTRKETQYF; CDR3nt: TGTGCCAGCAGCTTGACTAGAAAAGAGACCCAGTACTTC
j_gene: TRBJ1-2; d_gene: -; v_gene: TRBV7-6; abundance: -; CDR3aa: CASSLTGLANYGYTF; CDR3nt: TGTGCCAGCAGCTTGACAGGCCTGGCTAACTATGGCTACACCTTC